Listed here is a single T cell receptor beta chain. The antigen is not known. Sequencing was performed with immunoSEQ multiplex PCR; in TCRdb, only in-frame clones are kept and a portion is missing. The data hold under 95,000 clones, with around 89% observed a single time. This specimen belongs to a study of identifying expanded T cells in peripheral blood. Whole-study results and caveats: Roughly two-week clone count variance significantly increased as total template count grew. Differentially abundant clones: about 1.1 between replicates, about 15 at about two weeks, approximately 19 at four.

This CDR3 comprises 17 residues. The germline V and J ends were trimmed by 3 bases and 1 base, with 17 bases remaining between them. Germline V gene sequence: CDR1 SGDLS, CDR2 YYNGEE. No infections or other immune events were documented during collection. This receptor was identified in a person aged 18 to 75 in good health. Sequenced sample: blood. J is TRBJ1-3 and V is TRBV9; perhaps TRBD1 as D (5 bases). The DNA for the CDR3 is TGTGCCAGCAGCGACAGGCGGGGCGGCCCGTCTGGAAACACCATATATTTT. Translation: CASSDRRGGPSGNTIYF. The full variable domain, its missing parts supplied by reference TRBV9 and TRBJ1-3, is DSGVTQTPKHLITATGQRVTLRCSPRSGDLSVYWYQQSLDQGLQFLIQYYNGEERAKGNILERFSAQQFPDLHSELNLSSLELGDSALYFCASSDRRGGPSGNTIYFGEGSWLTVV.